This entry concerns a single TCR beta chain. TCRdb's table, derived via immunoSEQ multiplex PCR, lists solely in-frame clones and lacks some. The table has tens of thousands of clones, more than 75% seen once. V lost 4 bases and J lost 2, with 7 bases in between. CDR3 length: 14 residues. CDR1 is SGHDT and CDR2 is YYEEEE in the germline V gene. The sample is drawn from a study of control samples from healthy donors and cancer patients. Sequenced sample: PBMCs. This rearrangement joins TRBV5-6 to TRBJ1-6; D not certain. The source of this sequence is a woman in her forties or fifties with lung cancer. Here the CDR3 reads CASSGEAYNSPLHF. The CDR3 DNA sequence: TGTGCCAGCAGCGGTGAAGCCTATAATTCACCCCTCCACTTT.